This T cell receptor (beta chain) was found in a study of T cell responses to AZD1222 COVID-19 vaccine. General observations from the study: Nearly half of spike-specific TCRs reportedly target unmutated variant regions. Repertoire sampling occurred only after the peak T cell response.

The table came from immunoSEQ multiplex PCR; TCRdb's copy has only in-frame clones and leaves some out. This sample has fewer than 200,000 clones, with approximately 90% found just once. On this clone: Its antigen is not identified.

V lost 5 bases and J 2 bases, leaving 4 bases between the germline ends. CDR1 and CDR2 (germline): LNHDA, SQIVND (reference sequence). This CDR3 region has 12 residues. This receptor was taken from an adult in good health. The sequencing here drew on peripheral blood, taken on day 0 of AZD1222 vaccination. The chain uses TRBV19 and TRBJ1-3; D is ambiguous. CDR3 nucleotides: TGTGCCAGTAGTCCTGCTGGAAACACCATATATTTT. It specifies CASSPAGNTIYF.